What follows are 9 T cell receptor beta chains derived from one specimen sequenced in a study of T cells in tumors after PD-1 blockade. Measured with immunoSEQ multiplex PCR; TCRdb has only the in-frame clones, and not every one. The sample records roughly 60,000 clones, around 77% being singletons. Sequencing used PBMCs, obtained before anti-PD-1 treatment. The receptor source for this set is a human donor with basal cell carcinoma.

CDR3 amino acids: CASSRRTGSYEQYF. The CDR3 DNA reads as TGTGCCAGCAGCCGACGGACAGGGTCCTACGAGCAGTACTTC. The chain links TRBV5-5 to TRBJ2-7, with TRBD1 matching 8 bases. The CDR3 is 14 amino acids. The ends lost 4 bases at V and 1 base at J; junction bases unmatched: 4. The germline gives CDR1 SGHKS, CDR2 YYEKEE (reference sequence).

V gene TRBV3-1 (or the pseudogene TRBV3-2) combines with J gene TRBJ2-1, with a weak D call TRBD2 (7 bases). V was trimmed by 0 bases and J by 9 bases, leaving 24 bases between them. Per germline, CDR1 LGHDT and CDR2 YNNKEL (reference sequence). This CDR3 has 18 residues. The CDR3 DNA is TGTGCCAGCAGCCAAGATGTGCGGCGCGGGGGCTCGTCACTTGAGCAGTTCTTC. It codes for CASSQDVRRGGSSLEQFF.

This clone appeared once. This chain links TRBV28 with TRBJ1-6; 8 bases map to TRBD1. The trim removed 6 bases at V and 6 bases at J, leaving 4 bases unmatched. CDR3 size: 14 residues. The germline V gene encodes CDR1 MDHEN and CDR2 SYDVKM. Here the CDR3 DNA reads TGTGCCAGCAGGGGGGGGACAGGTAATTCACCCCTCCACTTT. Its translation is CASRGGTGNSPLHF.

V and J are TRBV7-6 and TRBJ2-2; 8 nucleotides agree with TRBD1. V was clipped by 5 bases and J by 6 bases; unmatched bases: 11. From germline, CDR1 is SGHVS and CDR2 FNYEAQ. The CDR3 contains 16 residues. The CDR3 loop is CASSVLGTGNAGELFF. The CDR3, as DNA: TGTGCCAGCAGCGTGTTGGGGACAGGAAATGCCGGGGAGCTGTTTTTT.

The chain employs TRBV12-3 or TRBV12-4 and TRBJ2-5, with TRBD2 as a possible D gene (6 bases). The CDR3 is 11 amino acids. The V end was cut by 6 bases, the J end by 4 bases, with 6 bases between. This chain's CDR3 is CASRRGETQYF. DNA for the CDR3: TGTGCCAGCAGGCGGGGAGAGACCCAGTACTTC.

The chain links TRBV18 to TRBJ1-6; possibly TRBD1 for D (6 bases). CDR1 and CDR2 from the germline V gene are KGHSH and LQKENI. The CDR3 is 15 residues long. Trimming removed 3 bases at V and 7 bases at J, with 13 bases between. This CDR3 reads CASSPRTDGNSPLHF. CDR3 in DNA: TGTGCCAGCTCACCTAGGACAGACGGAAATTCACCCCTCCACTTT.

The J gene is TRBJ2-7, the V gene TRBV14, with 8 bases lining up with TRBD1. Germline loops: CDR1 SGHDN, CDR2 FVKESK. This CDR3 contains 12 residues. V lost 5 bases and J lost 3; bases outside the gene matches: 0. CDR3: CASSGTGYEQYF. CDR3 bases: TGTGCCAGCAGCGGGACAGGCTACGAGCAGTACTTC.

V gene TRBV6-2 or TRBV6-3 combines with J gene TRBJ2-5, with 11 bases that match TRBD2. CDR1 is MNHEY, CDR2 SVGEGT, per germline. J was trimmed by 2 bases and V by 2 bases; bases with no gene match: 7. CDR3 size: 17 residues. In nucleotides, the CDR3 is TGTGCCAGCAGTTACGTGGTAGCGGGGGGGGTGCAAGAGACCCAGTACTTC. This translates into CASSYVVAGGVQETQYF.

This clone was counted only a few times. The gene calls are TRBV9 and TRBJ1-4; D possibly corresponds to TRBD1 (5 bases). V lost 4 bases to trimming and J lost 3 bases, with 13 bases between them. In germline, CDR1 is SGDLS, CDR2 YYNGEE. The CDR3 sequence is 15 residues long. This chain's CDR3 is CASSPHRTPNEKLFF. In nucleotides, the CDR3 is TGTGCCAGCAGCCCCCACAGGACGCCTAATGAAAAACTGTTTTTT.